The clone carrying this TCR beta chain is labeled large. Its antigen is unknown. There are 15 residues in the CDR3. Unmatched junction bases numbered 2, after V lost 1 base and J lost 2 bases. Germline CDR1 is MNHEY and CDR2 is SVGAGI. Repertoires were generated with immunoSEQ multiplex PCR, while TCRdb's copy carries only in-frame clones and drops some. The sample has about 3,400 clones; 84% are singletons. The record originates from a study of immune cell composition in non-small cell lung cancer. Normal lung was sampled as far from the tumour as possible, at least 3 cm. Genomic DNA came from frozen unsorted single-cell suspensions. The study's findings and limits: Tumour TCR-beta clonality was not significantly tied to smoking pack-years.

Source material: non-adjacent lung tissue. This TCR was sampled from a human donor with non-small cell lung cancer. The chain links TRBV6-5 to TRBJ1-3, with TRBD1 matching over 7 bases. DNA of the CDR3: TGTGCCAGCAGTTACTTTCAGGGGGCTGGAAACACCATATATTTT. It codes for CASSYFQGAGNTIYF.